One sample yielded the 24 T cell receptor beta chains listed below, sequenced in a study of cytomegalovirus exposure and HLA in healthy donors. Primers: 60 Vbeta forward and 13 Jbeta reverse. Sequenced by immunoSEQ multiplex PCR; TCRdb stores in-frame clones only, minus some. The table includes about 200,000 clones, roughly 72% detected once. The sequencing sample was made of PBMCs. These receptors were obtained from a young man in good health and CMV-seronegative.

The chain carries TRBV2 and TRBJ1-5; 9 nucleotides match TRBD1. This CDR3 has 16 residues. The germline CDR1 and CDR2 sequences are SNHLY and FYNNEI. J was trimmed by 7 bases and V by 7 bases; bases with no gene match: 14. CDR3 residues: CASIRDRAPFEQPQHF. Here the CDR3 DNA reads TGTGCCAGCATTAGGGACAGGGCCCCTTTCGAACAGCCCCAGCATTTT.

The CDR3 DNA sequence: TGTGCCAGCTCACCGACTGGACAGACCTACGAGCAGTACTTC. Translated: CASSPTGQTYEQYF. The chain couples TRBV18 to TRBJ2-7; maybe TRBD1 (6 bases). The ends were cut back, 3 bases at V and 2 bases at J, with 11 bases in the middle. Germline V CDR1 and CDR2: KGHSH, LQKENI. There are 14 residues in the CDR3.

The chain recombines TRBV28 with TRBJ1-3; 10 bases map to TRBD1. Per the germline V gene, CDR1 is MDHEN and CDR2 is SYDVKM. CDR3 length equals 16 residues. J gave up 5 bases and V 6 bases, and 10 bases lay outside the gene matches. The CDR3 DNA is TGTGCCAGCAGCCTAGTCGGGACAGGGGATCGAAACACCATATATTTT. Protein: CASSLVGTGDRNTIYF. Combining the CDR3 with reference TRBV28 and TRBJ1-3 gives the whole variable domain DVKVTQSSRYLVKRTGEKVFLECVQDMDHENMFWYRQDPGLGLRLIYFSYDVKMKEKGDIPEGYSVSREKKERFSLILESASTNQTSMYLCASSLVGTGDRNTIYFGEGSWLTVV.

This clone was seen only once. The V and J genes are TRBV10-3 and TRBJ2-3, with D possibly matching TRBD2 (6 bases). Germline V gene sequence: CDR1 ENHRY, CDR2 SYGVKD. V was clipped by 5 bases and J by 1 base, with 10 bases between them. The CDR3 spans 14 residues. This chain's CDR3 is CAISPGLGTDTQYF. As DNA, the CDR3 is TGTGCCATCAGTCCGGGACTCGGCACAGATACGCAGTATTTT.

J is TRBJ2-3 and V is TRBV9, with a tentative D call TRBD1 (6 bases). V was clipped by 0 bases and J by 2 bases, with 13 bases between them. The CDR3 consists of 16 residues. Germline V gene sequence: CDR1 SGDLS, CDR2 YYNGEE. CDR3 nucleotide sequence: TGTGCCAGCAGCGTAGCTTCGTACAGGGCCACAGATACGCAGTATTTT. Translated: CASSVASYRATDTQYF.

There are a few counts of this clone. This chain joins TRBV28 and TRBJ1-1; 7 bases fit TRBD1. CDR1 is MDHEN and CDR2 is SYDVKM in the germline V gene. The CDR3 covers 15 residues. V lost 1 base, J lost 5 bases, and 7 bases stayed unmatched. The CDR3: CASSLSTGLVTEAFF. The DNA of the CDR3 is TGTGCCAGCAGTTTATCGACAGGGCTTGTGACTGAAGCTTTCTTT. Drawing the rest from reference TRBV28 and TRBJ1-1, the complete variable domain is DVKVTQSSRYLVKRTGEKVFLECVQDMDHENMFWYRQDPGLGLRLIYFSYDVKMKEKGDIPEGYSVSREKKERFSLILESASTNQTSMYLCASSLSTGLVTEAFFGQGTRLTVV.

CDR3 bases: TGTGCCAGCAGCCCCAGTGACAGGGCCAATCAGCCCCAGCATTTT. Its translation: CASSPSDRANQPQHF. This rearrangement joins TRBV7-9 to TRBJ1-5, with 7 bases that match TRBD1. Trimming cost V 5 bases and J 3 bases; bases outside gene matches: 7. The CDR3 totals 15 residues. Germline CDR1 reads SEHNR; CDR2 reads FQNEAQ (reference sequence). Variable domain in full (rest from reference TRBV7-9 and TRBJ1-5): DTGVSQNPRHKITKRGQNVTFRCDPISEHNRLYWYRQTLGQGPEFLTYFQNEAQLEKSRLLSDRFSAERPKGSFSTLEIQRTEQGDSAMYLCASSPSDRANQPQHFGDGTRLSIL.

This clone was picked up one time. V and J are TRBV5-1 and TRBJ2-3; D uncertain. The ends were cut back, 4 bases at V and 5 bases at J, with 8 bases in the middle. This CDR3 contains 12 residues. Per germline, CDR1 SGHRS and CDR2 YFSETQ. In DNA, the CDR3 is TGCGCCAGCAGCACGAACAGAGATACGCAGTATTTT. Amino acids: CASSTNRDTQYF.

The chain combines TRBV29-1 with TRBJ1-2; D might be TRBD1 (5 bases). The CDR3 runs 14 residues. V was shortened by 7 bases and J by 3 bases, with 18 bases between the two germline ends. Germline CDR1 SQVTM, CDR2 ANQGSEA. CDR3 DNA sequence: TGCAGCGCCGAGGACGGGGGGAAACACTATGGCTACACCTTC. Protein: CSAEDGGKHYGYTF.

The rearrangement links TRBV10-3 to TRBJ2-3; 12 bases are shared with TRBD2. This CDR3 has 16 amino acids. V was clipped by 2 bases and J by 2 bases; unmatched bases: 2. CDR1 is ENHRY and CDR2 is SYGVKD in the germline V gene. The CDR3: CAISEGTSGFTDTQYF. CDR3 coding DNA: TGTGCCATCAGTGAGGGGACTAGCGGGTTCACAGATACGCAGTATTTT.

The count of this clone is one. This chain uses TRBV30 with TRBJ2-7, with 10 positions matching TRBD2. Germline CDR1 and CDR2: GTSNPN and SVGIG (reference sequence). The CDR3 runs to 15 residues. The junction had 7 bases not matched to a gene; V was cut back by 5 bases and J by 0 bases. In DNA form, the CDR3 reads TGTGCCTGGTCCCTAGCGGGAGCAAGCTCCTACGAGCAGTACTTC. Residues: CAWSLAGASSYEQYF.

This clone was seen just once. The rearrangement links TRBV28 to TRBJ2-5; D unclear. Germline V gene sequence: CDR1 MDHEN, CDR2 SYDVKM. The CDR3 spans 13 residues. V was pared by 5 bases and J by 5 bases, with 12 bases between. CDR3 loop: CASSPRIPETQYF. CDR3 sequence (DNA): TGTGCCAGCAGTCCCAGGATTCCGGAGACCCAGTACTTC. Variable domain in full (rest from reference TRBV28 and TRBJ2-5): DVKVTQSSRYLVKRTGEKVFLECVQDMDHENMFWYRQDPGLGLRLIYFSYDVKMKEKGDIPEGYSVSREKKERFSLILESASTNQTSMYLCASSPRIPETQYFGPGTRLLVL.

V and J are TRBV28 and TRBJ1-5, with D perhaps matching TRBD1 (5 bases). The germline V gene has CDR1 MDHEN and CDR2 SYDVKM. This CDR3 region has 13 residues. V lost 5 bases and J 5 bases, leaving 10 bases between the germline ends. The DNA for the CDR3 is TGTGCCAGCAGTACTGACAGTTATCAGCCCCAGCATTTT. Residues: CASSTDSYQPQHF. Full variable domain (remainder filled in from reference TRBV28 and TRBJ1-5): DVKVTQSSRYLVKRTGEKVFLECVQDMDHENMFWYRQDPGLGLRLIYFSYDVKMKEKGDIPEGYSVSREKKERFSLILESASTNQTSMYLCASSTDSYQPQHFGDGTRLSIL.

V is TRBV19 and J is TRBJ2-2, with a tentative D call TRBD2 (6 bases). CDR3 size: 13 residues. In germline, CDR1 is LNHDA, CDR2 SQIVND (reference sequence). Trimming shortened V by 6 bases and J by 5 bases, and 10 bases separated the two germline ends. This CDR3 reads CASSPTSTGELFF. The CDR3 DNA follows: TGTGCCAGTAGCCCGACTAGTACCGGGGAGCTGTTTTTT. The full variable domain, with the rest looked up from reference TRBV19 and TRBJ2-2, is DGGITQSPKYLFRKEGQNVTLSCEQNLNHDAMYWYRQDPGQGLRLIYYSQIVNDFQKGDIAEGYSVSREKKESFPLTVTSAQKNPTAFYLCASSPTSTGELFFGEGSRLTVL.

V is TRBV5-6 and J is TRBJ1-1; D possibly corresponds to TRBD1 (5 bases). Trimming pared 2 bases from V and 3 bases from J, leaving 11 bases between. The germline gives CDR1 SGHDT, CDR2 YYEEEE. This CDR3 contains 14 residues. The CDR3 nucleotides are TGTGCCAGCAGCTTACAGGAGCCTGACACTGAAGCTTTCTTT. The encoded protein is CASSLQEPDTEAFF.

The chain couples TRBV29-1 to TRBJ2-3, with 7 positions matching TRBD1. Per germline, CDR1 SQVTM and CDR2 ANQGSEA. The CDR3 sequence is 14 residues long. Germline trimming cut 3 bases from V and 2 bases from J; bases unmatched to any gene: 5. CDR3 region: CSVDSGQTTDTQYF. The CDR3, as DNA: TGCAGCGTTGACTCGGGACAGACCACAGATACGCAGTATTTT.

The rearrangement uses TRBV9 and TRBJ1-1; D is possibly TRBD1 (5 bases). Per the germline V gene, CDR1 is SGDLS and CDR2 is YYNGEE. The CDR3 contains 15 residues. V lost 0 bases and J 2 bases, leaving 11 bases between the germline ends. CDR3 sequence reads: CASSVVAGQNTEAFF. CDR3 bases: TGTGCCAGCAGCGTAGTGGCAGGGCAAAACACTGAAGCTTTCTTT.

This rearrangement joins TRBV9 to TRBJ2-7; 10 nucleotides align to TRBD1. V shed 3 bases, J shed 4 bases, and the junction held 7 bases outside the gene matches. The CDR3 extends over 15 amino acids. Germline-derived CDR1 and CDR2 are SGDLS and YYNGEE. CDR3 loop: CASSAHGTGAYEQYF. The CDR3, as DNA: TGTGCCAGCAGCGCCCACGGGACAGGGGCTTACGAGCAGTACTTC.

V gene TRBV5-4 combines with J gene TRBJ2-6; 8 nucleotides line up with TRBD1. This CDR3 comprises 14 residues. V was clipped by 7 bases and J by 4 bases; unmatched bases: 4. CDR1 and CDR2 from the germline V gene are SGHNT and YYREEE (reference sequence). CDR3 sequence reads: CASQGQGGANVLTF. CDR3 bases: TGTGCCAGCCAAGGACAGGGCGGGGCCAACGTCCTGACTTTC.

CDR3 region: CASSLWGVAGTSTDTQYF. DNA for the CDR3: TGCGCCAGCAGCTTATGGGGAGTAGCGGGGACTAGCACAGATACGCAGTATTTT. This rearrangement joins TRBV5-1 to TRBJ2-3; 8 nucleotides line up with TRBD2. V shed 2 bases and J 0 bases; nucleotides not matched to a gene: 11. The CDR3 runs 18 residues. Germline CDR1 is SGHRS and CDR2 is YFSETQ.

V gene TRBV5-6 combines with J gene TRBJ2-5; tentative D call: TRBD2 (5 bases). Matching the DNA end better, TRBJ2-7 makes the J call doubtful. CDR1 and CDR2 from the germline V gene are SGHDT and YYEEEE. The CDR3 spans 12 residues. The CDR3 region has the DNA TGTGCCAGCAGCTTGCGAGGGATCGAGCAGTACTTC. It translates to CASSLRGIEQYF.

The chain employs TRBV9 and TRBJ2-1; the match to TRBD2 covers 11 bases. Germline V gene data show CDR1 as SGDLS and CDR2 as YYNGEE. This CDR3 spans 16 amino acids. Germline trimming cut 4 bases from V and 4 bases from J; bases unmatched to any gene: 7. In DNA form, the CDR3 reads TGTGCCAGCAGCCCCGGGACTAGCGGTGTTTACAATGAGCAGTTCTTC. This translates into CASSPGTSGVYNEQFF.

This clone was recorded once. Written as DNA, the CDR3 is TGTGCCAGCAGCGTCGCGGGGAGCTCTGGAAACACCATATATTTT. Translated: CASSVAGSSGNTIYF. This chain uses TRBV9 with TRBJ1-3; D is ambiguous. The germline V and J ends were trimmed by 2 bases and 0 bases, with 9 bases remaining between them. The CDR3 extends over 15 amino acids. The germline V gene has CDR1 SGDLS and CDR2 YYNGEE.

The CDR3 DNA reads TGTGCCAGCAGCCCTGTTACCTACGAGCAGTACTTC. It specifies CASSPVTYEQYF. This chain joins TRBV16 and TRBJ2-7; D ambiguous. Germline values: CDR1 KGHSY, CDR2 FQNENV. This CDR3 region has 12 residues. Trimming took off 4 bases at V and 2 bases at J, with 6 bases between the two ends.